Described below is a single TCR beta chain sequence and its context. In the original analysis: By means of reference gene primer amplification, nucleated cell counts were estimated. Sequenced by immunoSEQ multiplex PCR; TCRdb stores in-frame clones only, minus some. Clonal size and the V and J genes are those of that table, whereas D and trimming came from the DNA. The sample holds a few hundred thousand clones, 84% seen once. This record comes from a study of blood T cell repertoires in COVID-19. Whole-study context: There were acute and convalescent COVID-19 samples, and they came from the United States, Italy and Spain. From T cells, B-cell-depleted T cells, or PBMCs came the material, which was cDNA or gDNA.

There are 13 residues in the CDR3. Germline values: CDR1 SEHNR, CDR2 FQNEAQ (reference sequence). V was pared by 1 base and J by 3 bases, with 7 bases between. Sequencing was performed on peripheral blood. The sequence was obtained from a man aged 35-49 years who had recovered from COVID-19. The chain links TRBV7-9 to TRBJ2-7; D is perhaps TRBD1 (6 bases). The CDR3 nucleotides read TGTGCCAGCAGCTTAGAGGACAGCTACGAGCAGTACTTC. Protein sequence: CASSLEDSYEQYF.